This T cell receptor (beta chain) is drawn from a study of T cell changes during pregnancy in multiple sclerosis. Assay used: immunoSEQ multiplex PCR; TCRdb lists only in-frame clones, some missing. The table records 25,000 to 35,000 clones, around 90% of them present only once. This clone was seen once. This receptor was taken from a female donor in good health, enrolled as a control in a pregnancy study. The material sequenced was CD4+ T cells from peripheral blood mononuclear cells, taken in the second trimester of pregnancy.

The CDR3 spells CASSPRQGASEAFF. Here the CDR3 DNA reads TGTGCCAGCAGTCCAAGACAGGGGGCCTCTGAAGCTTTCTTT. The chain is built from TRBV6-1 and TRBJ1-1, with TRBD1 matching over 10 bases. J was trimmed by 6 bases and V by 5 bases; bases with no gene match: 6. This CDR3 is 14 amino acids long. Germline CDR1 and CDR2: MNHNS and SASEGT.